The rows below give T cell receptor beta chains drawn from one sample of a study of shared T cell receptors in the human thymus. Sequencing used immunoSEQ multiplex PCR; TCRdb keeps in-frame clones, though not all of them. Found here are 600,000 to 900,000 clones, over 75% of them singletons; the top ten hold more than 0.01%. These data were also reused for a study on human thymus T cells.

The sequencing sample was made of thymocytes. The receptors derive from a girl less than two years old with a congenital heart defect. Each CDR3 is given with its conserved first and last residue. D genes are given only for firm matches. Size is omitted from some rows. Given values are once, few, many or a class for expanded clones.

size: few
D: TRBD2
J: TRBJ2-5
V: TRBV15
CDR3: CATSRDPTSGGTLRKTQYF
DNA: TGTGCCACCAGCAGAGATCCCACTAGCGGGGGAACCTTAAGAAAGACCCAGTACTTC

size: .
D: .
J: TRBJ2-1
V: TRBV10-2
CDR3: CASSESTELVNNEQFF
DNA: TGCGCCAGCAGTGAGTCGACTGAATTGGTTAACAATGAGCAGTTCTTC

size: once
D: .
J: TRBJ1-5
V: TRBV6-6
CDR3: CASSLPVQREDQPQHF
DNA: TGTGCCAGCAGTCTGCCGGTTCAGCGCGAGGATCAGCCCCAGCATTTT

size: .
D: TRBD1
J: TRBJ1-6
V: TRBV18
CDR3: CASSPGTGRGSPLHF
DNA: TGTGCCAGCTCACCCGGGACAGGGCGAGGGTCACCCCTCCACTTT

size: .
D: TRBD2
J: TRBJ2-2
V: TRBV27
CDR3: CASSFTRRPGLAGISYTGELFF
DNA: TGTGCCAGCAGTTTCACGCGGCGACCGGGACTAGCGGGGATTAGCTACACCGGGGAGCTGTTTTTT

size: .
D: .
J: TRBJ2-7
V: TRBV6-4
CDR3: CASRSDCILPDEQYF
DNA: TGTGCCAGCAGGTCCGATTGCATCCTACCGGACGAGCAGTACTTC

size: .
D: .
J: TRBJ2-3
V: TRBV7-5
CDR3: CARSLVAGKTDTQYF
DNA: TGTGCCAGAAGCTTAGTAGCGGGGAAAACAGATACGCAGTATTTT

size: .
D: .
J: TRBJ1-4
V: TRBV2
CDR3: CASSERGGGAANEKLFF
DNA: TGTGCCAGCAGTGAACGCGGGGGCGGGGCGGCAAATGAAAAACTGTTTTTT

size: .
D: .
J: TRBJ1-4
V: TRBV21-1
CDR3: CASSKGGPLNEKLFF
DNA: TGTGCCAGCAGCAAGGGGGGGCCCCTAAATGAAAAACTGTTTTTT

size: .
D: .
J: TRBJ1-3
V: TRBV7-2
CDR3: CASSPWGGHSGNTIYF
DNA: TGTGCCAGCAGCCCCTGGGGGGGCCACTCTGGAAACACCATATATTTT

size: .
D: TRBD1
J: TRBJ1-6
V: TRBV27
CDR3: CASWDRPPSSYNSPLHF
DNA: TGTGCCAGCTGGGACAGGCCTCCTTCCTCCTATAATTCACCCCTCCACTTT

size: .
D: TRBD2
J: TRBJ2-7
V: TRBV4-1
CDR3: CASSHPGRGTYEQYF
DNA: TGCGCCAGCAGCCACCCAGGGCGGGGGACCTACGAGCAGTACTTC

size: .
D: TRBD1
J: TRBJ2-3
V: TRBV25-1
CDR3: CASSEGQGATDTQYF
DNA: TGTGCCAGCAGTGAAGGACAGGGGGCTACAGATACGCAGTATTTT

size: .
D: .
J: TRBJ1-4
V: TRBV11-2
CDR3: CASSFRGKTNEKLFF
DNA: TGTGCCAGCAGCTTTAGAGGAAAAACTAATGAAAAACTGTTTTTT

size: .
D: .
J: TRBJ1-2
V: TRBV6-5
CDR3: CASSPGPNYGYTF
DNA: TGTGCCAGCAGCCCAGGCCCTAACTATGGCTACACCTTC

size: .
D: .
J: TRBJ2-1
V: TRBV27
CDR3: CASSLQGTEGNEQFF
DNA: TGTGCCAGCAGTTTACAGGGGACCGAGGGCAATGAGCAGTTCTTC

size: .
D: .
J: TRBJ1-5
V: TRBV4-1
CDR3: CASSQDMTGPRPQHF
DNA: TGCGCCAGCAGCCAAGACATGACAGGCCCTCGACCCCAGCATTTT

size: .
D: .
J: TRBJ2-5
V: TRBV2
CDR3: CASSENSQETQYF
DNA: TGTGCCAGCAGTGAGAACAGCCAAGAGACCCAGTACTTC

size: .
D: .
J: TRBJ2-1
V: TRBV9
CDR3: CASSVDCGRRKSYNEQFF
DNA: TGTGCCAGCAGCGTCGATTGTGGTCGGCGGAAATCTTACAATGAGCAGTTCTTC

size: once
D: .
J: TRBJ1-5
V: TRBV4-1
CDR3: CASSPIELDKHNQPQHF
DNA: TGCGCCAGCAGCCCGATCGAACTTGACAAGCACAATCAGCCCCAGCATTTT

size: once
D: .
J: TRBJ1-2
V: TRBV12-5
CDR3: CASGLVGLAIWGDPPSNYGYTF
DNA: TGTGCTAGTGGTTTGGTGGGTTTGGCGATTTGGGGGGATCCCCCCTCTAACTATGGCTACACCTTC

size: .
D: .
J: TRBJ1-1
V: TRBV13
CDR3: CASSELMNTEAFF
DNA: TGTGCCAGCAGTGAGCTTATGAACACTGAAGCTTTCTTT

size: .
D: .
J: TRBJ1-2
V: TRBV7-2
CDR3: CASSRGDYGYTF
DNA: TGTGCCAGCAGTCGCGGGGACTATGGCTACACCTTC

size: .
D: TRBD2
J: TRBJ2-7
V: TRBV27
CDR3: CASSFRLAGGSPYEQYF
DNA: TGTGCCAGCAGTTTCCGACTAGCGGGGGGCTCACCCTACGAGCAGTACTTC

size: .
D: .
J: TRBJ1-2
V: TRBV7-2
CDR3: CASSPRQAPAFGYTF
DNA: TGTGCCAGCAGCCCCCGACAGGCTCCAGCTTTTGGCTACACCTTC

size: .
D: TRBD2
J: TRBJ2-1
V: TRBV27
CDR3: CASSLASGGAGENEQFF
DNA: TGTGCCAGCAGTTTAGCTAGCGGGGGGGCGGGGGAGAATGAGCAGTTCTTC

size: .
D: .
J: TRBJ1-5
V: TRBV5-6
CDR3: CASSLRGPPNQPQHF
DNA: TGTGCCAGCAGCTTGCGCGGGCCTCCAAATCAGCCCCAGCATTTT

size: .
D: .
J: TRBJ1-1
V: TRBV7-2
CDR3: CASSPPPTATNTEAFF
DNA: TGTGCCAGCAGCCCCCCTCCGACAGCAACGAACACTGAAGCTTTCTTT

size: .
D: .
J: TRBJ2-2
V: TRBV5-6
CDR3: CASSKLGAHGGELFF
DNA: TGTGCCAGCAGTAAATTGGGCGCCCATGGCGGGGAGCTGTTTTTT

size: .
D: .
J: TRBJ1-2
V: TRBV13
CDR3: CASSNSRESSYGYTF
DNA: TGTGCCAGCAGCAATTCAAGGGAGTCTTCCTATGGCTACACCTTC

size: .
D: TRBD2
J: TRBJ2-1
V: TRBV5-1
CDR3: CASSKSVRSRASGGGEQFF
DNA: TGCGCCAGCAGCAAATCGGTCAGGTCTCGGGCTAGCGGGGGCGGTGAGCAGTTCTTC

size: .
D: .
J: TRBJ1-1
V: TRBV4-1
CDR3: CASSQVVGAKGTEAFF
DNA: TGCGCCAGCAGCCAAGTGGTGGGGGCGAAGGGGACTGAAGCTTTCTTT

size: .
D: TRBD1
J: TRBJ1-5
V: TRBV7-3
CDR3: CASSFRLGQGARENQPQHF
DNA: TGTGCCAGCAGCTTTCGCCTGGGACAGGGGGCGAGGGAAAATCAGCCCCAGCATTTT

size: .
D: .
J: TRBJ1-2
V: TRBV10-2
CDR3: CASSGDPGGLGDGYTF
DNA: TGCGCCAGCAGTGGGGATCCGGGAGGATTGGGAGATGGCTACACCTTC

size: few
D: TRBD1
J: TRBJ1-5
V: TRBV10-3
CDR3: CAISEGQGNQPQHF
DNA: TGTGCCATCAGTGAAGGACAGGGGAATCAGCCCCAGCATTTT

size: .
D: .
J: TRBJ1-1
V: TRBV7-3
CDR3: CASSLSRGTEAFF
DNA: TGTGCCAGCAGCTTAAGCAGGGGCACTGAAGCTTTCTTT

size: .
D: .
J: TRBJ2-4
V: TRBV2
CDR3: CASSEIFSGLAKNIQYF
DNA: TGTGCCAGCAGTGAGATTTTTTCGGGACTAGCCAAAAACATTCAGTACTTC

size: .
D: .
J: TRBJ2-7
V: TRBV28
CDR3: CASSLWRQGPEEQYF
DNA: TGTGCCAGCAGTTTATGGCGCCAGGGGCCTGAAGAGCAGTACTTC

size: few
D: TRBD2
J: TRBJ2-3
V: TRBV2
CDR3: CASKYKRGGNFGTDTQYF
DNA: TGTGCCAGCAAGTATAAGCGGGGGGGCAATTTCGGGACAGATACGCAGTATTTT

size: .
D: TRBD2
J: TRBJ2-1
V: TRBV18
CDR3: CASSPDLLAGEKNEQFF
DNA: TGTGCCAGCTCACCAGATCTACTAGCGGGGGAAAAGAATGAGCAGTTCTTC

size: .
D: .
J: TRBJ2-1
V: TRBV9
CDR3: CASSPRDCRGDEQFF
DNA: TGTGCCAGCAGCCCTCGGGACTGCCGGGGCGATGAGCAGTTCTTC

size: .
D: .
J: TRBJ1-5
V: TRBV7-9
CDR3: CANSTHGQPQHF
DNA: TGTGCCAACAGCACACATGGTCAGCCCCAGCATTTT

size: .
D: .
J: TRBJ1-5
V: TRBV2
CDR3: CASSEALLTGPNQPQHF
DNA: TGTGCCAGCAGTGAAGCCCTGTTAACAGGTCCCAATCAGCCCCAGCATTTT

size: .
D: .
J: TRBJ2-2
V: TRBV28
CDR3: CASSEQTRLDTGELFF
DNA: TGTGCCAGCAGTGAACAGACCCGATTGGACACCGGGGAGCTGTTTTTT

size: once
D: .
J: TRBJ1-6
V: TRBV14
CDR3: CASSDRTGRGNSPLHF
DNA: TGTGCCAGCAGCGATAGGACCGGGCGGGGTAATTCACCCCTCCACTTT

size: .
D: TRBD1
J: TRBJ1-1
V: TRBV6-5
CDR3: CASSYGTGVSTEAFF
DNA: TGTGCCAGCAGTTACGGCACAGGGGTGAGCACTGAAGCTTTCTTT

size: .
D: TRBD2
J: TRBJ2-5
V: TRBV30
CDR3: CAWSVLAEETQYF
DNA: TGTGCCTGGAGTGTACTAGCGGAAGAGACCCAGTACTTC

size: .
D: .
J: TRBJ1-2
V: TRBV4-1
CDR3: CASSQIREGKDILSYTF
DNA: TGCGCCAGCAGCCAAATAAGGGAGGGGAAGGATATTTTGAGCTACACCTTC

size: .
D: .
J: TRBJ1-6
V: TRBV2
CDR3: CASSEALQMKNSPLHF
DNA: TGTGCCAGCAGTGAAGCCCTACAGATGAAGAATTCACCCCTCCACTTT

size: .
D: .
J: TRBJ1-2
V: TRBV4-1
CDR3: CASSPSLTWTANYGYTF
DNA: TGCGCCAGCAGCCCCTCCCTTACTTGGACAGCTAACTATGGCTACACCTTC